The T cell receptor (beta chain) under discussion was sequenced for a study of lymphopenia after photon versus proton radiotherapy. Generated by immunoSEQ multiplex PCR, the TCRdb table keeps only in-frame clones and is missing some. The repertoire has about 7,200 clones, roughly 86% of them found once; the top ten carry roughly 17%. V was cut by 4 bases and J by 5 bases, with 21 bases left in between. CDR1 is SEHNR, CDR2 FQNEAQ, per germline (reference sequence). The length of the CDR3 is 16 residues. This clonotype was obtained from a man in his 60s with cholangiocarcinoma. This chain connects TRBV7-9 to TRBJ2-7; D call uncertain. The source material was peripheral blood, sampled from a patient treated with photon-based radiotherapy. CDR3 in DNA: TGTGCCAGCAGCTCCTCCGCGGCAACTTACCGCCACGAGCAGTACTTC. Its translation: CASSSSAATYRHEQYF.